This record covers a single T cell receptor beta chain. Its antigen is currently unknown. This entry belongs to a study of early T cells in non-severe SARS-CoV-2 infection. Study at large: The chains were unpaired, and the sequenced material was bulk RNA from unsorted whole blood.

Germline loops: CDR1 SGHVS, CDR2 FNYEAQ. CDR3 length: 15 amino acids. V lost 4 bases, J lost 6 bases, and 5 bases stayed unmatched. Study results and caveats: Lookups in VDJdb leaned toward anti-spike CD8 responses and missed private and CD4 specificities.

Attachment of unique molecular identifiers was made to individual cDNA molecules. TCRdb itself ran the 5' RACE reads through MiXCR, one entry per CDR3 protein. The repertoire includes over 60,000 distinct CDR3 sequences, 8.5% to 10% of them detected once, and about 6.1% sits in the top ten. The V call is TRBV7-6, the J call TRBJ2-1; TRBD2 matches 11 bases. Specimen: whole blood. The origin of this receptor is an adult who was a healthcare worker with PCR-confirmed SARS-CoV-2 infection or an uninfected control (not recorded which). Here the CDR3 DNA reads TGTGCCAGCAGCTGGACTAGCGGGCCGGGCAATGAGCAGTTCTTC. Its protein product is CASSWTSGPGNEQFF.